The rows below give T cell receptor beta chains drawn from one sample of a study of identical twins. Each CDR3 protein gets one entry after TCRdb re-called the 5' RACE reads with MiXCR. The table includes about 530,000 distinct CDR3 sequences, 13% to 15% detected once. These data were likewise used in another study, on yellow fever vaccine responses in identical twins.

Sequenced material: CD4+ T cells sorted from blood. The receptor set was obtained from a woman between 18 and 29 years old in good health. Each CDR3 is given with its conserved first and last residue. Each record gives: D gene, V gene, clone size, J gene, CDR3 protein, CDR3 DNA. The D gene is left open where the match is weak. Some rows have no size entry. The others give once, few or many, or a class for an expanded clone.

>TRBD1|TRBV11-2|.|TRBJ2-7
CASKRDRSSYEQYF
TGTGCCAGCAAAAGGGACAGGAGCTCCTACGAGCAGTACTTC
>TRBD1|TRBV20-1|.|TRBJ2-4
CSAGGQGRAGAKNIQYF
TGCAGTGCCGGCGGACAGGGTAGAGCCGGCGCCAAAAACATTCAGTACTTC
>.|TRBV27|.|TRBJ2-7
CASISNSSYEQYF
TGTGCCAGCATAAGTAACAGCTCCTACGAGCAGTACTTC
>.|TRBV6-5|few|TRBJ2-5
CASSYELGAGGTQETQYF
TGTGCCAGCAGTTATGAGCTCGGGGCCGGGGGGACACAAGAGACCCAGTACTTC
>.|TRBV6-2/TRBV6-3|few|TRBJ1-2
CASGQGRGYTF
TGTGCCAGCGGTCAGGGGCGCGGCTACACCTTC
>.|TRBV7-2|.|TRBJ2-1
CASSSSYGDEQFF
TGTGCCAGCAGCTCTTCTTATGGGGATGAGCAGTTCTTC
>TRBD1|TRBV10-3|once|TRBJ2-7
CAISQPGQGPYEQYF
TGTGCCATCAGCCAGCCGGGACAGGGGCCTTACGAGCAGTACTTC
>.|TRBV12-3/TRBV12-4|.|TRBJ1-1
CASSLAMGFTEAFF
TGTGCCAGCAGTTTAGCGATGGGGTTTACTGAAGCTTTCTTT
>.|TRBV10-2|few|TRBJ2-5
CASSESLSFLGSGETQYF
TGCGCCAGCAGTGAGTCGCTATCTTTTTTAGGGTCCGGGGAGACCCAGTACTTC
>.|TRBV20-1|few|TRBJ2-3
CSARDPSLSYLGTDTQYF
TGCAGTGCTAGAGATCCTAGTCTTTCCTACTTGGGCACAGATACGCAGTATTTT
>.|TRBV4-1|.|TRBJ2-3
CASSQDLQGATDTQYF
TGCGCCAGCAGCCAGGATTTGCAGGGAGCAACAGATACGCAGTATTTT
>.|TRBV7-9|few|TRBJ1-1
CASISGIGARNTEAFF
TGTGCCAGCATTTCTGGGATAGGGGCGCGAAACACTGAAGCTTTCTTT
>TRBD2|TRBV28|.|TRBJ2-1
CASLSGVANEQFF
TGTGCCAGCCTAAGCGGGGTGGCCAATGAGCAGTTCTTC
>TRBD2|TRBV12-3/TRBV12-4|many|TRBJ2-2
CASRDLAGYTGELFF
TGTGCCAGCAGGGACCTAGCGGGATACACCGGGGAGCTGTTTTTT
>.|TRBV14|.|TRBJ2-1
CASSQGGLQFF
TGTGCCAGCAGCCAGGGTGGTCTGCAGTTCTTC
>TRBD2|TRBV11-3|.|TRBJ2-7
CASSLAGGNYEQYF
TGTGCCAGCAGCTTGGCGGGAGGGAATTACGAGCAGTACTTC
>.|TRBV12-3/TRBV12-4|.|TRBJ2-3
CASGIYLGLTDTQYF
TGTGCCAGCGGAATCTACCTGGGCCTCACAGATACGCAGTATTTT
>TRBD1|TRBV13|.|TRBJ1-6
CASSQGHRGNSPLHF
TGTGCCAGCAGCCAAGGGCACAGGGGAAATTCACCCCTCCACTTT
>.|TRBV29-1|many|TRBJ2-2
CSIGDPGELFF
TGCAGCATCGGGGACCCCGGGGAGCTGTTTTTT
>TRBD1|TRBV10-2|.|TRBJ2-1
CAGGQGALEQFF
TGCGCCGGGGGACAGGGGGCTTTGGAGCAGTTCTTC
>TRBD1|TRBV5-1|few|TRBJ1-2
CASSQPGQELYGYTF
TGCGCCAGCAGTCAACCGGGACAGGAGTTATATGGCTACACCTTC
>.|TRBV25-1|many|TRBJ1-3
CASSEYRGYGNTIYF
TGTGCCAGCAGTGAATATAGAGGGTATGGAAACACCATATATTTT
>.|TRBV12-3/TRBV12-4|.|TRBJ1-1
CASSAQMNTEAFF
TGTGCCAGCAGTGCTCAGATGAACACTGAAGCTTTCTTT
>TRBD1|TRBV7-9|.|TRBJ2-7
CASSLVVDRAGQYF
TGTGCCAGCAGCTTAGTTGTGGACAGGGCGGGGCAGTACTTC
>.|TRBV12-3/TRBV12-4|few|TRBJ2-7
CASSSSQDSHEQYF
TGTGCCAGCAGTTCTTCACAGGATAGTCACGAGCAGTACTTC
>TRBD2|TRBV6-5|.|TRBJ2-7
CASSYSTGGYEQYF
TGTGCCAGCAGTTACTCGACGGGGGGCTACGAGCAGTACTTC
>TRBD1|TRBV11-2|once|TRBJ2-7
CASSLTGQGLYELYF
TGTGCCAGCAGCTTAACTGGACAGGGACTGTACGAGCTGTACTTC
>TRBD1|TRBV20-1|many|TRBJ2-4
CSASTGGNIQYF
TGCAGTGCTTCGACAGGGGGAAACATTCAGTACTTC
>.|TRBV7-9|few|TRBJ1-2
CASSLDGTRPVYGYTF
TGTGCCAGCAGCTTAGATGGTACACGGCCGGTCTATGGCTACACCTTC
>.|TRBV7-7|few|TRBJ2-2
CASSLSWGGPYTGELFF
TGTGCCAGCAGCTTATCCTGGGGGGGGCCATACACCGGGGAGCTGTTTTTT
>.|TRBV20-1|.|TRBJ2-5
CSARNLGTNQETQYF
TGCAGTGCTAGAAACCTCGGGACAAACCAAGAGACCCAGTACTTC
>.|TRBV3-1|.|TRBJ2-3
CASSQDGIQRVQYF
TGTGCCAGCAGCCAAGACGGGATCCAGCGTGTGCAGTATTTT
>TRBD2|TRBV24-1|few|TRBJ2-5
CATSDHGLAGLGETQYF
TGTGCCACCAGTGACCACGGACTAGCGGGGTTAGGAGAGACCCAGTACTTC
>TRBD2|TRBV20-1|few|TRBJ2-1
CSARDSLAGGPGSYNEQFF
TGCAGTGCTAGAGATTCCCTAGCGGGAGGGCCTGGTTCCTACAATGAGCAGTTCTTC
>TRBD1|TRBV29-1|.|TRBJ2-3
CSDLTGANTDTQYF
TGCAGCGATTTGACAGGGGCCAACACAGATACGCAGTATTTT
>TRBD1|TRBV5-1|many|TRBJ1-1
CASSLIQGDAFF
TGCGCCAGCAGCTTGATTCAGGGGGACGCTTTCTTT
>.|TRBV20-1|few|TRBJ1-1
CSARDTFTAAGGTEAFF
TGCAGTGCTAGAGATACCTTTACAGCCGCCGGAGGAACTGAAGCTTTCTTT
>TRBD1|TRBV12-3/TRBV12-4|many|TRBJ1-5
CASSRDRGYYSNQPQHF
TGTGCCAGCAGTCGGGACAGGGGGTACTATAGCAATCAGCCCCAGCATTTT
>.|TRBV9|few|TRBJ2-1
CASSITGSRYNEQFF
TGTGCCAGCAGCATAACAGGGTCGAGGTACAATGAGCAGTTCTTC
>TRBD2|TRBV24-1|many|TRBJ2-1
CATSGGLAVNNEQFF
TGTGCCACCAGTGGAGGACTAGCTGTAAACAATGAGCAGTTCTTC
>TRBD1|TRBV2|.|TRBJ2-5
CASSSGTGAQETQYF
TGTGCCAGCAGTTCCGGGACAGGGGCCCAAGAGACCCAGTACTTC
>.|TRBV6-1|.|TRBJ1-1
CASSPPSGRTNTEAFF
TGTGCCAGCAGTCCACCCTCCGGACGGACAAACACTGAAGCTTTCTTT
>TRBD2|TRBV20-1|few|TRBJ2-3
CSGATSGRADTQYF
TGCAGTGGGGCCACTAGCGGCAGGGCGGATACGCAGTATTTT
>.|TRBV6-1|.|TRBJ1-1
CASNLDSVNTEAFF
TGTGCCAGCAATCTCGACAGCGTGAACACTGAAGCTTTCTTT
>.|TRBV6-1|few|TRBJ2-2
CASTGASPGGELFF
TGTGCCAGCACGGGAGCTTCCCCGGGCGGGGAGCTGTTTTTT
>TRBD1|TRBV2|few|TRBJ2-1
CASSRTGTGGPNEQFF
TGTGCCAGCAGCCGAACCGGGACAGGGGGCCCCAACGAGCAGTTCTTC
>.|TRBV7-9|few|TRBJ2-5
CASSLFGGLETQYF
TGTGCCAGCAGCTTATTTGGGGGCCTGGAGACCCAGTACTTC
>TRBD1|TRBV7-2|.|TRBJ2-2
CASSHRDRHTGELFF
TGTGCCAGCAGCCACCGGGACAGACACACCGGGGAGCTGTTTTTT
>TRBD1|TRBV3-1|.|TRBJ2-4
CASSQGRGLFQNIQYF
TGTGCCAGCAGCCAAGGCAGGGGGCTTTTCCAAAACATTCAGTACTTC
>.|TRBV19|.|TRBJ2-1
CATTGGSSYNEQFF
TGTGCTACCACGGGGGGCAGCTCCTACAATGAGCAGTTCTTC
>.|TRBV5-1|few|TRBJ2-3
CASSNGYTDTQYF
TGCGCCAGCAGCAACGGGTACACAGATACGCAGTATTTT
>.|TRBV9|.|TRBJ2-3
CASSAEQGPNVDTQYF
TGTGCCAGCAGCGCAGAACAGGGCCCCAATGTAGATACGCAGTATTTT
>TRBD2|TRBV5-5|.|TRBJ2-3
CASSLPLAVPDTQYF
TGTGCCAGCAGCTTGCCCCTAGCGGTTCCAGATACGCAGTATTTT
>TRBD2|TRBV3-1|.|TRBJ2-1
CASSQEGLAGSEQFF
TGTGCCAGCAGCCAAGAAGGACTAGCGGGGAGTGAGCAGTTCTTC
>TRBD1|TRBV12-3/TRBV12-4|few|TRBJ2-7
CASSPAGAGGGYEQYF
TGTGCCAGCAGCCCGGCTGGGGCAGGGGGTGGCTACGAGCAGTACTTC
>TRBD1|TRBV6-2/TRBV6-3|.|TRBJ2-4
CASRGTGEVKNIQYF
TGTGCCAGCAGAGGGACAGGGGAGGTCAAAAACATTCAGTACTTC